Presented here are 10 T cell receptor beta chains from one specimen sequenced in a study of naive and memory T cell subsets. Findings and caveats of the study: Possibly reflecting memory cells re-expressing CD45RA, a few larger clonotypes occurred in naive repertoires, especially CD8.

Two oligonucleotides, mixed equimolar, formed the beta constant-region primer covering TRBC1 and TRBC2. Nested alpha and beta constant-region primers with the SP2 primer drove four PCR rounds on ligated cDNA. TCRdb re-called the UMI-ligation and nested PCR reads through MiXCR, storing one row per CDR3 protein. Here the sample spans roughly 150,000 distinct CDR3 sequences, about 20% being singletons. Their target antigens are unknown. The sample was naive CD4+ T cells from blood. These receptors came from a human donor in good health.

This clonotype was seen only a few times. V usage is TRBV5-1 and J usage is TRBJ2-1; 7 bases match TRBD2. CDR1 and CDR2 (germline): SGHRS, YFSETQ. J gave up 9 bases and V 4 bases, and 13 bases lay outside the gene matches. This CDR3 contains 15 residues. The DNA for the CDR3 is TGCGCCAGCAGCAACGGACTAGAACTGGGGCGTGAGCAGTTCTTC. Translation gives CASSNGLELGREQFF.

This clonotype showed up just a few times. CDR3 region: CASTLGGPNEKLFF. Here the CDR3 DNA reads TGTGCCAGCACCCTCGGGGGGCCGAATGAAAAACTGTTTTTT. The rearrangement joins TRBV6-6 to TRBJ1-4; a weak D match, TRBD1 (6 bases). V was cut by 7 bases and J by 5 bases, with 14 bases left in between. The V gene's germline CDR1 is MNHNY and CDR2 SVGAGI (reference sequence). The CDR3 is 14 residues long.

This clonotype was counted a few times. CDR3 protein: CASSSPAGKGTTDTQYF. The CDR3 DNA reads as TGTGCCAGCAGCTCCCCAGCGGGAAAAGGGACCACAGATACGCAGTATTTT. The V and J genes are TRBV28 and TRBJ2-3; TRBD2 matches at 7 bases. With 6 bases clipped from V and 2 bases from J, the junction kept 14 bases outside the gene matches. This CDR3 has 17 amino acids. The V gene's germline CDR1 is MDHEN and CDR2 SYDVKM.

The V gene is TRBV28, the J gene TRBJ2-7; 7 bases agree with TRBD1. The V segment lost 7 bases and the J segment 1 base; nucleotides outside the gene matches: 7. Germline V CDR1 and CDR2: MDHEN, SYDVKM. The CDR3 has 14 residues. The CDR3 DNA sequence: TGTGCCAGCATCTCCCCGACAGGGTCCTACGAGCAGTACTTC. It translates to CASISPTGSYEQYF.

The gene calls are TRBV6-1 and TRBJ2-5, with D tentatively TRBD2 (6 bases). The CDR3 loop spans 14 amino acids. Trimming pared 10 bases from V and 2 bases from J, leaving 17 bases between. Germline CDR1 and CDR2: MNHNS and SASEGT. The CDR3 region is CAIGGPRPQETQYF. DNA for the CDR3: TGTGCCATCGGGGGTCCTAGACCGCAAGAGACCCAGTACTTC.

V usage is TRBV12-3 or TRBV12-4 and J usage is TRBJ1-3; D remains ambiguous. There are 14 residues in the CDR3. V was trimmed by 8 bases and J by 0 bases, leaving 11 bases between them. This chain's CDR3 is CASGERHSGNTIYF. For the CDR3, the DNA is TGTGCCAGCGGAGAGAGACACTCTGGAAACACCATATATTTT.

The chain links TRBV20-1 to TRBJ2-3; D may be TRBD2 (5 bases). The CDR3 length is 18 residues. Germline-derived CDR1 and CDR2 are DFQATT and SNEGSKA (reference sequence). Trimming removed 2 bases from V and 0 bases from J, with 21 bases in between. CDR3 loop: CSARRNHWAGESTDTQYF. CDR3 DNA sequence: TGCAGTGCTAGAAGGAACCATTGGGCCGGGGAGAGCACAGATACGCAGTATTTT.

This clonotype was counted only a few times. The chain couples TRBV20-1 to TRBJ2-3; no reliable D call. This CDR3 is built from 11 residues. Between the trimmed V and J ends, which lost 4 bases and 3 bases, there was a span of 5 bases. Germline V CDR1 and CDR2: DFQATT, SNEGSKA (reference sequence). The CDR3 coding sequence is TGCAGTGCTAAGGAGACAGATACGCAGTATTTT. Protein product: CSAKETDTQYF.

The chain links TRBV2 to TRBJ2-5, with D tentatively TRBD1 (7 bases). V was pared by 7 bases and J by 3 bases, with 12 bases between. The CDR3 runs 13 residues. Germline V lookup: CDR1 SNHLY, CDR2 FYNNEI. The CDR3 loop is CASMRDSEETQYF. CDR3 nucleotide sequence: TGTGCCAGCATGCGGGACAGCGAAGAGACCCAGTACTTC.

This clonotype was recorded at least ten times. This sequence joins TRBV7-8 and TRBJ2-1; no reliable D call. CDR1 SGHVS and CDR2 FQNEAQ come from the germline V gene. The ends were cut back, 1 base at V and 2 bases at J, with 9 bases in the middle. The CDR3 has 15 amino acids. The CDR3 DNA sequence: TGTGCCAGCAGCTTAGTGCGCTTGACCTACAATGAGCAGTTCTTC. This translates into CASSLVRLTYNEQFF.